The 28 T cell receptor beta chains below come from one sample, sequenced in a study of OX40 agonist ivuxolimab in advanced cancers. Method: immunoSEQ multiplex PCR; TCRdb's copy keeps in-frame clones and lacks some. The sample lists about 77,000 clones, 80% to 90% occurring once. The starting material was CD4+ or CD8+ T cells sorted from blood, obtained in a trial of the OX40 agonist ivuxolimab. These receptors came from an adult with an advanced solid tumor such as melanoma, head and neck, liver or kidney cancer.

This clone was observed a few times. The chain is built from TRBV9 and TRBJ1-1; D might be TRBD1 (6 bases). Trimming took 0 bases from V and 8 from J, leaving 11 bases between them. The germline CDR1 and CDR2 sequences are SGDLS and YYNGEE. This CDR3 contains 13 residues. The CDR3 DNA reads TGTGCCAGCAGCGTAGATGGGGGGCCGGAAGCTTTCTTT. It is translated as CASSVDGGPEAFF.

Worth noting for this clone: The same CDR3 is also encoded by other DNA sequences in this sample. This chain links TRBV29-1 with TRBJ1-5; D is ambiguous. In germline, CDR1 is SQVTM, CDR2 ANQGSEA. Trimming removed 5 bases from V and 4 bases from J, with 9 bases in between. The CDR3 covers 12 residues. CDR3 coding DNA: TGCAGCGTTTTGGTAGGTAATCAGCCCCAGCATTTT. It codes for CSVLVGNQPQHF.

Here the CDR3 reads CASSSYQGKNTEAFF. The CDR3 coding sequence is TGTGCCAGCAGCTCTTATCAGGGGAAGAACACTGAAGCTTTCTTT. The chain recombines TRBV11-1 with TRBJ1-1; TRBD1 might be the D (6 bases). The ends were cut back, 4 bases at V and 1 base at J, with 13 bases in the middle. Germline V gives CDR1 SGHAT, CDR2 FQDESV (reference sequence). The length of the CDR3 is 15 residues.

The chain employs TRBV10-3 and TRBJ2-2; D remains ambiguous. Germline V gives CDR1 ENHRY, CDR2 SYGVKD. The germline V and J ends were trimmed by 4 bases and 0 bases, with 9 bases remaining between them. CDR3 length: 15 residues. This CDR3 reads CAISARATNTGELFF. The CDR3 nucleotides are TGTGCCATCAGTGCTCGAGCTACGAACACCGGGGAGCTGTTTTTT.

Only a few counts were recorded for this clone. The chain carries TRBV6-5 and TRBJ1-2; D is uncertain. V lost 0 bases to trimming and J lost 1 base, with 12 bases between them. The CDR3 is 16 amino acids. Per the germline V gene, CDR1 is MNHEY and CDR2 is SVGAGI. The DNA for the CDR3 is TGTGCCAGCAGTTACTCGATTCTAACGCTTAACTATGGCTACACCTTC. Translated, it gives CASSYSILTLNYGYTF.

CDR3 amino acids: CASSYSLYNTEAFF. The DNA of the CDR3 is TGTGCCAGCAGTTACTCCCTTTATAACACTGAAGCTTTCTTT. The chain carries TRBV6-5 and TRBJ1-1; D remains ambiguous. V was clipped by 0 bases and J by 2 bases, with 7 bases between them. Per germline, CDR1 MNHEY and CDR2 SVGAGI. The CDR3 loop spans 14 amino acids.

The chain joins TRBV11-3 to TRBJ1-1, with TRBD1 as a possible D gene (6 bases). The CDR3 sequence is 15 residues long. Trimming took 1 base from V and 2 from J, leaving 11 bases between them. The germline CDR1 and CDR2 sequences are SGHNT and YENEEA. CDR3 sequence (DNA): TGTGCCAGCAGCTTAGGGAGGGGGATAAACACTGAAGCTTTCTTT. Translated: CASSLGRGINTEAFF.

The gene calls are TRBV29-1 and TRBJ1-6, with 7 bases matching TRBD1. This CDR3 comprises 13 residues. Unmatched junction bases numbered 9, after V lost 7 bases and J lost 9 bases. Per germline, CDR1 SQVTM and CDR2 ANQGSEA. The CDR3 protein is CSASDRAGSPLHF. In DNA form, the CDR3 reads TGCAGCGCCTCAGACAGGGCGGGTTCACCCCTCCACTTT.

The CDR3 loop reads CASSPGADSADTQYF. CDR3 in DNA: TGTGCCAGCTCACCGGGGGCAGATAGCGCAGATACGCAGTATTTT. The chain combines TRBV18 with TRBJ2-3, with D perhaps matching TRBD1 (6 bases). The CDR3 covers 15 residues. Germline CDR1 is KGHSH and CDR2 is LQKENI. V dropped 3 bases and J dropped 4 bases, with 14 bases sitting between them.

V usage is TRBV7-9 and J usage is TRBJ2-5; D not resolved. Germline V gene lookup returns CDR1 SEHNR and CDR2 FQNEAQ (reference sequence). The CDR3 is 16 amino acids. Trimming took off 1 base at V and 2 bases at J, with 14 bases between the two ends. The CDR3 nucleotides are TGTGCCAGCAGCTTAGTCGGTAGGGCCATTCAAGAGACCCAGTACTTC. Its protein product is CASSLVGRAIQETQYF. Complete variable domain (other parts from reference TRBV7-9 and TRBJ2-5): DTGVSQNPRHKITKRGQNVTFRCDPISEHNRLYWYRQTLGQGPEFLTYFQNEAQLEKSRLLSDRFSAERPKGSFSTLEIQRTEQGDSAMYLCASSLVGRAIQETQYFGPGTRLLVL.

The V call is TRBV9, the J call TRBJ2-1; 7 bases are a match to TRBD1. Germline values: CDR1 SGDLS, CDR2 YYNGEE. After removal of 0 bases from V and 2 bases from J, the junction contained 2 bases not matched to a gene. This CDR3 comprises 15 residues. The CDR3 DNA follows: TGTGCCAGCAGCGTAGAAGGGGGCCCCTACAATGAGCAGTTCTTC. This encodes CASSVEGGPYNEQFF.

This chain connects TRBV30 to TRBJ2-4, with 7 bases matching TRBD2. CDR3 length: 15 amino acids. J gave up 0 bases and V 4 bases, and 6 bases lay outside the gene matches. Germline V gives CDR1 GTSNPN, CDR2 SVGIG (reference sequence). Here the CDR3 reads CAWTGGGRAKNIQYF. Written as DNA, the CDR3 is TGTGCCTGGACTGGGGGGGGACGAGCCAAAAACATTCAGTACTTC.

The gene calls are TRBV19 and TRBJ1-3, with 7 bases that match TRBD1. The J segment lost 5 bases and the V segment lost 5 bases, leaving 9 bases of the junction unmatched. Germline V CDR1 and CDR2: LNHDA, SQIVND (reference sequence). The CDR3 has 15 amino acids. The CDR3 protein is CASSANRGMRNTIYF. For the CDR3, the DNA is TGTGCCAGTAGTGCAAACAGGGGAATGAGAAACACCATATATTTT.

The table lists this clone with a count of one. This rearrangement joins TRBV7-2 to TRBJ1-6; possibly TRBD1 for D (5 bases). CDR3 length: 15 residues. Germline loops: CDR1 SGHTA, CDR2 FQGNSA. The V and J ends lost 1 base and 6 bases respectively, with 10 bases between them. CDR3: CASSLVPGLNSPLHF. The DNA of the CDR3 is TGTGCCAGCAGCTTAGTTCCAGGGCTTAATTCACCCCTCCACTTT.

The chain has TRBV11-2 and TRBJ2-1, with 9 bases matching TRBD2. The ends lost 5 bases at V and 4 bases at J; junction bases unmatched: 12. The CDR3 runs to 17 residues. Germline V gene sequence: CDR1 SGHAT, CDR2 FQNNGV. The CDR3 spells CASSPGFGTSRYNEQFF. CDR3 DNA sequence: TGTGCCAGCAGCCCAGGCTTTGGGACTAGCAGATACAATGAGCAGTTCTTC.

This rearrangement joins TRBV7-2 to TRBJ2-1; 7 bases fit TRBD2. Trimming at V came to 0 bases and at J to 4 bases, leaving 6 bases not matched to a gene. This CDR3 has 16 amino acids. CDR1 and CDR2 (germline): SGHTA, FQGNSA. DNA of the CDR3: TGTGCCAGCAGCTTAGCCGGGACTAAGTCATACAATGAGCAGTTCTTC. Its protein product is CASSLAGTKSYNEQFF.

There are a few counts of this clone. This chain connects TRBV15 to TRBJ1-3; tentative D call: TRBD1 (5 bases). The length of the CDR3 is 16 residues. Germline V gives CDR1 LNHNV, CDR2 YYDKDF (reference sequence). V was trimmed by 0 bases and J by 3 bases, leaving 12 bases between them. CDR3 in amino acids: CATSRDLGTYGNTIYF. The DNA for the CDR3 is TGTGCCACCAGCAGAGATCTTGGGACGTATGGAAACACCATATATTTT. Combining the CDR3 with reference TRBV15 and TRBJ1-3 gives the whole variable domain DAMVIQNPRYQVTQFGKPVTLSCSQTLNHNVMYWYQQKSSQAPKLLFHYYDKDFNNEADTPDNFQSRRPNTSFCFLDIRSPGLGDTAMYLCATSRDLGTYGNTIYFGEGSWLTVV.

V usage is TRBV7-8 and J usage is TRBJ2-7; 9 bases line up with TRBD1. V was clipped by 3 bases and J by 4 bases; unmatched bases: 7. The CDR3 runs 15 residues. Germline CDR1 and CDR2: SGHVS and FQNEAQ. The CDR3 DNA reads TGTGCCAGCAGCTTCGGACGGGACAGGGTTTACGAGCAGTACTTC. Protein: CASSFGRDRVYEQYF.

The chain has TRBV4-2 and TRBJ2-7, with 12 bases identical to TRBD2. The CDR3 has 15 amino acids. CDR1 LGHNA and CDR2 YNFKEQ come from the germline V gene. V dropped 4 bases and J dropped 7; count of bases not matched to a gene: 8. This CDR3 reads CASSRQLAGGPEQYF. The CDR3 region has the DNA TGTGCCAGCAGCCGACAACTAGCGGGGGGCCCGGAGCAGTACTTC.

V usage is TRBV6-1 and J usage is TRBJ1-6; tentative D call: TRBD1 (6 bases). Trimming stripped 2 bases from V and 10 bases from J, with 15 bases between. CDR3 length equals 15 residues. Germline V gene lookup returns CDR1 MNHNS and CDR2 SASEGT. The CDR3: CASSELRGLGSPLHF. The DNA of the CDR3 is TGTGCCAGCAGTGAACTAAGGGGGTTAGGCTCACCCCTCCACTTT.

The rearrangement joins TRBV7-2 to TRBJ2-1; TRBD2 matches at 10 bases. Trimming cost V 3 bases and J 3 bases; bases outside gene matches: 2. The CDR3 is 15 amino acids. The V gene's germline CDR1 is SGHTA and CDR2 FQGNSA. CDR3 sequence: CASSFSGGNYNEQFF. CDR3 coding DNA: TGTGCCAGCAGCTTTAGCGGGGGGAACTACAATGAGCAGTTCTTC.

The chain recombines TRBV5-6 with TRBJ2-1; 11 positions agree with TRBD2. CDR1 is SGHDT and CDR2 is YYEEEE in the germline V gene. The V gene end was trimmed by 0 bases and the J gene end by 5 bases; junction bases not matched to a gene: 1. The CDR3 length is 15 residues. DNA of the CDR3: TGTGCCAGCAGCTTGGGACTAGCGGGAAACAATGAGCAGTTCTTC. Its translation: CASSLGLAGNNEQFF.

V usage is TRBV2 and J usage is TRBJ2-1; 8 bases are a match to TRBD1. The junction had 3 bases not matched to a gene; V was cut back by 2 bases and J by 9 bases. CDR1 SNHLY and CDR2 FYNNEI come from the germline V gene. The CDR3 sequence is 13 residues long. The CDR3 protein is CASSEFQGAEQFF. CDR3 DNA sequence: TGTGCCAGCAGTGAATTTCAGGGGGCTGAGCAGTTCTTC.

The CDR3: CASSLGLAGVSHNEQFF. The CDR3, as DNA: TGTGCCAGCAGCTTAGGGCTAGCGGGAGTTTCCCACAATGAGCAGTTCTTC. The chain joins TRBV7-9 to TRBJ2-1; 10 bases map to TRBD2. Per germline, CDR1 SEHNR and CDR2 FQNEAQ (reference sequence). The CDR3 is made up of 17 amino acids. V shed 1 base, J shed 5 bases, and the junction held 8 bases outside the gene matches.

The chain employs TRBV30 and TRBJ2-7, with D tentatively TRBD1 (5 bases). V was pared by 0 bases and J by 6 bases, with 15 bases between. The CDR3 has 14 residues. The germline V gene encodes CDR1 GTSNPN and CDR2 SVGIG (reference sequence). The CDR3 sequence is CAWSVKQVPAEQYF. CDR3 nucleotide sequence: TGTGCCTGGAGTGTAAAACAGGTCCCCGCCGAGCAGTACTTC. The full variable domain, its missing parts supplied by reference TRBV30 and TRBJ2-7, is SQTIHQWPATLVQPVGSPLSLECTVEGTSNPNLYWYRQAAGRGLQLLFYSVGIGQISSEVPQNLSASRPQDRQFILSSKKLLLSDSGFYLCAWSVKQVPAEQYFGPGTRLTVT.

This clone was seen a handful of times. The CDR3 protein is CASSRGQGTRTGELFF. CDR3 sequence (DNA): TGTGCCAGCAGCCGGGGACAGGGAACTCGCACCGGGGAGCTGTTTTTT. The genes are TRBV7-8 and TRBJ2-2, with TRBD1 matching 9 bases. Trimming cost V 5 bases and J 4 bases; bases outside gene matches: 8. This CDR3 contains 16 residues. The germline V gene encodes CDR1 SGHVS and CDR2 FQNEAQ.

CDR3 in DNA: TGTGCCAGCAGTGAGTCGGGTTCTATTCTTGGCTACACCTTC. It encodes CASSESGSILGYTF. The gene calls are TRBV2 and TRBJ1-2; D gene ambiguous. V lost 3 bases and J lost 7, with 15 bases in between. Germline values: CDR1 SNHLY, CDR2 FYNNEI. The CDR3 spans 14 residues.

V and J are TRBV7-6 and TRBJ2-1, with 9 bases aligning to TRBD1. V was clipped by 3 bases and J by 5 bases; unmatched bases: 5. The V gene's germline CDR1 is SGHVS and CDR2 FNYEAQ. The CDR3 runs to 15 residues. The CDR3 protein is CASSLGTGSDNEQFF. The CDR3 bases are TGTGCCAGCAGCTTGGGGACAGGGTCGGACAATGAGCAGTTCTTC.